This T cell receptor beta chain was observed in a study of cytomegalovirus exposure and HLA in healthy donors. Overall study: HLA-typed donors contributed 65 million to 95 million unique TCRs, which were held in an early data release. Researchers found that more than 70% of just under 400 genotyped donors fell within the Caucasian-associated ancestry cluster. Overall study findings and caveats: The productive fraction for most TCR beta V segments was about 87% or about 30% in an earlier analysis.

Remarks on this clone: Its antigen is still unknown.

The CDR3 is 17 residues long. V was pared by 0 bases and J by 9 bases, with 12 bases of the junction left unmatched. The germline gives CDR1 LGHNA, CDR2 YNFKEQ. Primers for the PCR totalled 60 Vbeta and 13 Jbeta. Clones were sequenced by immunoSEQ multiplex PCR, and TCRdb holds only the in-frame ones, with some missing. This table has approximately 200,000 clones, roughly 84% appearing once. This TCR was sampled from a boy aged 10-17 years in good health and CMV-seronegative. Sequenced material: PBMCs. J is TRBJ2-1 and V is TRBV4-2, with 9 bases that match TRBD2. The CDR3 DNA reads TGTGCCAGCAGCCAAGATTCTGTGGTAGCGGGAGTAAGTGAGCAGTTCTTC. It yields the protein CASSQDSVVAGVSEQFF.